Shown below are 10 T cell receptor beta chains from a single sample sequenced in a study of high-grade serous ovarian cancer treatment subgroups. The tumor samples were collected prior to definitive surgery or chemotherapy. Profiling relied on immunoSEQ multiplex PCR, and the TCRdb table lists in-frame clones only, not all of them. Of about 8,600 clones in the sample, less than 80% were seen once. Source material: tumor tissue. The receptors here all came from a human donor with high-grade serous ovarian cancer.

In its sample, this clone was seen once. The CDR3: CASSPRGGRNTEAFF. Here the CDR3 DNA reads TGTGCCAGCAGCCCCCGTGGGGGGCGGAACACTGAAGCTTTCTTT. The rearrangement uses TRBV11-3 and TRBJ1-1, with a possible D match to TRBD1 (6 bases). CDR1 and CDR2 from the germline V gene are SGHNT and YENEEA. V was shortened by 5 bases and J by 1 base, with 14 bases between the two germline ends. The CDR3 loop spans 15 amino acids.

The chain combines TRBV29-1 with TRBJ1-1, with a tentative D call TRBD1 (6 bases). The CDR3 loop spans 14 amino acids. CDR1 SQVTM and CDR2 ANQGSEA come from the germline V gene. V was clipped by 4 bases and J by 1 base, with 13 bases between them. CDR3 nucleotide sequence: TGCAGCGTTGTTCCAGGGGCGAAGAACACTGAAGCTTTCTTT. This gives the protein CSVVPGAKNTEAFF.

The chain uses TRBV19 and TRBJ1-5; possibly TRBD1 for D (5 bases). V gave up 4 bases and J gave up 4 bases, with 17 bases separating them. CDR1 is LNHDA and CDR2 is SQIVND in the germline V gene (reference sequence). The CDR3 contains 16 residues. The CDR3 loop is CASSTPMDKTNQPQHF. In DNA form, the CDR3 reads TGTGCCAGTAGTACCCCCATGGACAAGACGAATCAGCCCCAGCATTTT.

This chain joins TRBV28 and TRBJ1-5; possible D gene TRBD1, 5 bases. V lost 7 bases and J 7 bases, leaving 14 bases between the germline ends. In germline, CDR1 is MDHEN, CDR2 SYDVKM. The CDR3 contains 13 residues. CDR3 region: CASIGTGGQPQHF. CDR3 bases: TGTGCCAGCATTGGCACAGGTGGGCAGCCCCAGCATTTT.

The chain employs TRBV6-6 and TRBJ2-7; 9 bases align to TRBD1. This CDR3 has 16 residues. CDR1 and CDR2 from the germline V gene are MNHNY and SVGAGI (reference sequence). The ends lost 0 bases at V and 5 bases at J; junction bases unmatched: 8. CDR3 nucleotides: TGTGCCAGCAGTTACTCCCCGACAGGGGGAAGGAACGAGCAGTACTTC. Its translation is CASSYSPTGGRNEQYF.

The chain carries TRBV11-3 and TRBJ2-5, with D maybe TRBD2 (5 bases). Trimming shortened V by 2 bases and J by 2 bases, and 12 bases separated the two germline ends. Germline values: CDR1 SGHNT, CDR2 YENEEA. This CDR3 is built from 15 residues. CDR3 in amino acids: CASSLSSEGQETQYF. The CDR3 nucleotides read TGTGCCAGCAGCTTATCCAGCGAGGGACAAGAGACCCAGTACTTC. The entire variable domain, with the rest obtained from reference TRBV11-3 and TRBJ2-5, is as follows: EAGVVQSPRYKIIEKKQPVAFWCNPISGHNTLYWYLQNLGQGPELLIRYENEEAVDDSQLPKDRFSAERLKGVDSTLKIQPAELGDSAVYLCASSLSSEGQETQYFGPGTRLLVL.

This clone was recorded once. An end of the junction does not agree with germline; a read error may underlie this. The V call is TRBV5-1, the J call TRBJ2-7, with TRBD1 matching over 7 bases. This CDR3 spans 14 amino acids. The germline V gene encodes CDR1 SGHRS and CDR2 YFSETQ. This CDR3 is CASSIDRDRYGQYF. CDR3 in DNA: TGCGCCAGCAGCATTGACAGGGACCGATACGGGCAGTACTTC.

The J gene is TRBJ2-3, the V gene TRBV6-5; TRBD2 matches at 7 bases. Trimming removed 2 bases from V and 4 bases from J; junction bases left unmatched: 6. CDR3 length: 15 residues. The V gene's germline CDR1 is MNHEY and CDR2 SVGAGI. The CDR3 protein is CASSYRAGSSDTQYF. CDR3 nucleotide sequence: TGTGCCAGCAGTTACCGAGCGGGAAGCTCAGATACGCAGTATTTT.

The rearrangement joins TRBV28 to TRBJ2-3; D is perhaps TRBD1 (5 bases). The CDR3 covers 13 residues. Trimming shortened V by 2 bases and J by 4 bases, and 7 bases separated the two germline ends. In germline, CDR1 is MDHEN, CDR2 SYDVKM. CDR3 sequence: CASSLQGPDTQYF. The CDR3 region has the DNA TGTGCCAGCAGTTTACAGGGCCCAGATACGCAGTATTTT.

The chain recombines TRBV2 with TRBJ2-5; tentatively, D is TRBD2 (5 bases). CDR1 and CDR2 from the germline V gene are SNHLY and FYNNEI. V shed 4 bases and J shed 5 bases, with 11 bases lying between them. There are 13 residues in the CDR3. This CDR3 is CASSGTVAETQYF. In DNA, the CDR3 is TGTGCCAGCAGTGGAACGGTAGCGGAGACCCAGTACTTC.